This TCR beta chain was observed in a study of blood T cells in healthy people across ages (dated by TCRdb to between 2014 and 2016). In terms of the full investigation: In model experiments, template switching captured roughly one uniquely barcoded TCR beta cDNA molecule for every two T cells. For two donors (one aged 18 to 29 and one aged 80 or older), the study analyzed two additional independent replicas of 1 million unique cDNA reads from the same blood draw. Donors were grouped into four age groups: young (average about 15 years), middle-aged (about 38), aged (roughly 62) and long-lived (less than 85). Using deep sequencing normalized with unique cDNA molecular identifiers, the study measured how TCR beta repertoire diversity changes with age. Study-wide findings and limitations: The CMV infection status of donors was not known, potentially confounding age-related changes in expanded clonotypes. Compared with the aged group, more naive CD4+ T cells, fewer expanded clones and increased TCR diversity were shown by the long-lived group, suggesting age selection. The percentage of naive T cells measured by flow cytometry correlated strongly with observed TCR beta diversity. Estimates of total diversity based on one million sequenced T cells were considered lower bounds and underestimates. Bulk unsorted PBMC profiling prevented conclusive comparison of naive and antigen-experienced compartments. Observed TCR beta diversity per million T cells fell roughly linearly with age, and a significant reduction was already apparent by age around 40.

Regarding this clonotype: This receptor's antigen is unknown. Per-nucleotide qualities are absent, and no much larger clonotype sits a single base away.

Donors were a few dozen systemically healthy Caucasian individuals from Russia aged roughly 6 to 90 years. Each donor gave about 9.2 milliliters of peripheral blood, drawn into EDTA-treated Vacutainer tubes. Ficoll-Paque density-gradient centrifugation was used to isolate PBMCs, with at least 6.5 million obtained per sample. Trizol reagent was used to extract total RNA from the PBMCs, yielding at least 6 micrograms per sample. For every donor, flow cytometry on a PBMC aliquot measured the percentage of naive CD45RAhigh/CD27high T cells. Receptors were amplified or captured by 5' RACE. For sequencing, an Illumina HiSeq 2500 was employed. A second roughly 6 to 11 cycle PCR used a sample-barcoded 5' primer and a J-beta primer mix. Each TCR beta cDNA molecule received a unique molecular identifier from a template-switch 5' adaptor carrying 12 random nucleotides. Each sample yielded at least 3 million CDR3-containing paired-end reads. The Mint cDNA synthesis kit, primed by a TRBC-specific oligonucleotide, was used to synthesize first-strand cDNA from all RNA. All cDNA was treated with uracil-DNA glycosylase and then went through a first 18-cycle PCR with the universal primers M1SS and BC2_uni_R. As for the original processing: For normalization, 1 million high-quality reads were randomly selected from each sample, with every read carrying a distinct molecular identifier. Instead of being binned into consensus sequences, reads with shared molecular identifiers were discarded. MiTCR, run with a Q25 quality threshold and the strictest error-elimination algorithm, handled CDR3 identification, clonotype clustering and error correction. Lower-bound total TCR beta diversity was estimated with a nonparametric unseen species model using Euler transformation. TCRdb reran the public reads through fastp at Q25 and MiXCR, keeping productive beta chains. Every entry covers one CDR3 protein and lists the most common genes and DNA from its rows. These V and J calls derive from TCRdb rather than the authors' analysis. For this sample there are fewer than 600,000 distinct CDR3 sequences; roughly a quarter appear just once. The ten top clones hold approximately 3.6% of the sample.

Its CDR3 holds 13 amino acids, cysteine through phenylalanine. Of all the DNA, just the CDR3 is kept, 39 bases in frame from base 1. In the germline V gene (reference sequence), CDR1 corresponds to DFQATT and CDR2 to SNEGSKA. Trimming leaves V shorter by 6 bases and J shorter by 5 bases, with the junction holding 9 bases beyond the gene matches. The sample was also linked to a second study, of T cells of mothers and their children. The second study reports: The donors were nine systemically healthy Caucasian individuals, made up of three mothers and their six children. cDNA synthesis consumed the entire amount of extracted RNA, loaded at roughly 1.5 ug RNA in each 15 ul reaction. Sample barcodes and 2-4 random nucleotides were added via the M1S primer in the second PCR. More than 9.5 million TCR beta CDR3 reads were obtained from each mother, and several million reads were obtained from each child. Thymic selection shapes the output of TCR recombination in a similar way in related and unrelated pairs, and inherited differences have a minor effect. Normalized repertoire overlap was always slightly but never significantly higher in related than unrelated mother-child pairs. No persistent microchimeric T cell clones were detected, at a sensitivity of approximately 90 clones per million clonotypes. The study used deep NGS to compare TCR beta repertoires of mothers and children, seeking features distinguishing related mother-child pairs from unrelated individuals. Mothers averaged roughly 40 +/- 4 years of age and children averaged roughly 10 +/- 4 years. Libraries were sequenced on Illumina HiSeq 2000 with 100+100 nt paired-end reads after adapter ligation with NEBNext reagents. To avoid cross-contamination, the mother libraries and the child libraries were prepared a month apart and sequenced in separate runs. For each donor, between roughly 450,000 and 2,300,000 distinct TCR beta clonotypes were identified. Naive TCR beta clonotypes were estimated from low-frequency clonotypes matched to each donor's FACS-determined naive share, without sorting.

The receptor's source is a boy aged 2 to 10 in good health. Recombination joined TRBV20-1 with TRBJ1-1; 7 middle bases align to TRBD1. Source material: blood. The sequenced DNA: TGCAGTGCGAGGAGGGACAGAAATACTGAAGCTTTCTTT. It specifies CSARRDRNTEAFF.